This T cell receptor (beta chain) was sequenced in a study of technical replicates of blood from several donors. Measured with immunoSEQ multiplex PCR; TCRdb has only the in-frame clones, and not every one. The sample consists of about 80,000 clones, around 94% of them appearing once. The CDR3 spans 14 residues. Looked up from germline, CDR1 is ENHRY and CDR2 is SYGVKD. Trimming stripped 7 bases from V and 0 bases from J, with 13 bases between. The rearrangement joins TRBV10-3 to TRBJ2-7; maybe TRBD1 (6 bases). This TCR derives from a human donor in good health. The sequenced sample was T cells isolated from PBMCs. CDR3 protein: CAITPGQSSYEQYF. The DNA for the CDR3 is TGTGCCATCACCCCCGGACAGAGCTCCTACGAGCAGTACTTC.